A single sample is the source of the 14 T cell receptor beta chains below, sequenced in a study of human T cells and chemical hapten exposure. A single record per CDR3 protein comes from TCRdb applying MiXCR to the RACE reads. The profile shows fewer than 80,000 distinct CDR3 sequences, about 9.4% of them singletons. Time point here: patch test 2, 6 weeks after DPC sensitization. Treatment specified: therapeutic diphenylcyclopropenone sensitization with weekly scalp DPC. The sample was whole blood, taken in connection with sensitization to the hapten diphenylcyclopropenone (DPC). These receptors all come from a woman in her 50s with alopecia areata. Some clones in this sample may be carry-over from other donors' samples.

This clonotype was counted many times. The rearrangement uses TRBV4-1 and TRBJ1-1, with 8 bases fitting TRBD1. Germline assignment: CDR1 MGHRA and CDR2 YSYEKL. CDR3 length: 14 residues. V shed 4 bases and J 6 bases; nucleotides not matched to a gene: 7. Here the CDR3 DNA reads TGCGCCAGCAGCCTCGGACAGGGAACGGCTGAAGCTTTCTTT. This encodes CASSLGQGTAEAFF.

This clonotype was seen ten or more times. The V and J genes are TRBV29-1 and TRBJ2-1; no clear D. The CDR3 is 11 residues long. The V gene lost 8 bases and the J gene lost 0 bases, with 5 bases spanning the gap. Germline CDR1 is SQVTM and CDR2 is ANQGSEA. The chain's CDR3 is CSLYSYNEQFF. The CDR3 nucleotides are TGCAGCCTATACTCCTACAATGAGCAGTTCTTC.

The CDR3 sequence is CASSEDLGLASHEQYF. The DNA of the CDR3 is TGCGCCAGCAGCGAGGATCTGGGACTAGCGAGTCACGAGCAGTACTTC. V is TRBV5-1 and J is TRBJ2-7; 10 bases fit TRBD2. The CDR3 is 16 residues long. V shed 4 bases and J 5 bases; nucleotides not matched to a gene: 12. Germline CDR1 SGHRS, CDR2 YFSETQ.

The chain employs TRBV12-3 or TRBV12-4 and TRBJ2-2, with a tentative D call TRBD1 (6 bases). The CDR3 has 14 residues. Trimming left V 3 bases short and J 1 base short, with 6 bases between. CDR3 protein: CASSFRGNTGELFF. The CDR3 DNA reads as TGTGCCAGCAGTTTCAGGGGGAACACCGGGGAGCTGTTTTTT.

This clonotype was seen at least ten times. The chain links TRBV28 to TRBJ2-5; D may be TRBD1 or TRBD2 (6 bases each). The CDR3 runs 13 residues. V was pared by 5 bases and J by 5 bases, with 12 bases between. The germline CDR1 and CDR2 sequences are MDHEN and SYDVKM. The CDR3 DNA follows: TGTGCCAGCAGTGGAGGGGGACCGGAGACCCAGTACTTC. It encodes CASSGGGPETQYF.

There are many counts of this clonotype. As DNA, the CDR3 is TGTGCCAGAACAGGTCTCCTCTGGGCCAACGTCCTGACTTTC. It yields the protein CARTGLLWANVLTF. The chain uses TRBV6-5 and TRBJ2-6, with D perhaps matching TRBD1 (5 bases). Germline values: CDR1 MNHEY, CDR2 SVGAGI. Trimming shortened V by 9 bases and J by 5 bases, and 14 bases separated the two germline ends. The CDR3 length is 14 residues.

This clonotype occurred many times. This sequence joins TRBV18 and TRBJ2-7; 7 bases agree with TRBD1. J gave up 5 bases and V 4 bases, and 2 bases lay outside the gene matches. The CDR3 covers 12 residues. The germline CDR1 and CDR2 sequences are KGHSH and LQKENI. CDR3 sequence: CASSQGTDEQYF. CDR3 DNA: TGTGCCAGCTCACAAGGGACAGACGAGCAGTACTTC.

This clonotype was seen only a few times. The rearrangement joins TRBV7-2 to TRBJ2-1; D is uncertain. Germline V gene sequence: CDR1 SGHTA, CDR2 FQGNSA. V lost 10 bases and J 8 bases, leaving 12 bases between the germline ends. The CDR3 runs 11 residues. The chain's CDR3 is CAIPSGYEQFF. For the CDR3, the DNA is TGTGCCATCCCTTCTGGGTATGAGCAGTTCTTC.

This clonotype has a count of ten or more. The genes are TRBV7-2 and TRBJ1-5; D gene ambiguous. Germline CDR1 and CDR2: SGHTA and FQGNSA. Trimming shortened V by 4 bases and J by 5 bases, and 15 bases separated the two germline ends. CDR3 length: 15 residues. CDR3 protein: CASSSQGRTYQPQHF. The DNA for the CDR3 is TGTGCCAGCAGCTCCCAAGGCAGGACCTATCAGCCCCAGCATTTT.

There are many counts of this clonotype. The chain combines TRBV20-1 with TRBJ1-3, with 7 bases lining up with TRBD1. The CDR3 runs 18 residues. V lost 6 bases to trimming and J lost 4 bases; unmatched junction nucleotides: 21. In germline, CDR1 is DFQATT, CDR2 SNEGSKA (reference sequence). The DNA of the CDR3 is TGCAGTGCCCCGGACAGTCTTAAGGGACAGTCTTCAGGAAACACCATATATTTT. Translated: CSAPDSLKGQSSGNTIYF.

This chain uses TRBV29-1 with TRBJ2-5; D is unresolved. The germline V gene encodes CDR1 SQVTM and CDR2 ANQGSEA. V was trimmed by 3 bases and J by 4 bases, leaving 12 bases between them. The CDR3 has 13 amino acids. The CDR3 DNA follows: TGCAGCGTTGAGGTCCCCCCAGGAGAGACCCAGTACTTC. Translated, it gives CSVEVPPGETQYF.

This clonotype was seen many times. The chain recombines TRBV7-3 with TRBJ2-1; D possibly matches TRBD1 or TRBD2 (5 bases each). V dropped 0 bases and J dropped 0 bases, with 12 bases sitting between them. The CDR3 totals 17 residues. Germline assignment: CDR1 SGHTA and CDR2 FQGTGA. The CDR3 bases are TGTGCCAGCAGCTTAACAGGGGCAGGGAGCTCCTACAATGAGCAGTTCTTC. This encodes CASSLTGAGSSYNEQFF.

Only a few counts were recorded for this clonotype. V gene TRBV30 combines with J gene TRBJ1-1, with TRBD1 matching 9 bases. CDR3 length: 15 amino acids. Trimming removed 2 bases from V and 4 bases from J; junction bases left unmatched: 8. From germline, CDR1 is GTSNPN and CDR2 SVGIG (reference sequence). CDR3 region: CAWSYHQTGGTEAFF. The CDR3 coding sequence is TGTGCCTGGAGTTACCACCAGACAGGGGGCACTGAAGCTTTCTTT.

There are a few counts of this clonotype. The chain combines TRBV19 with TRBJ2-2; D may be TRBD1 (5 bases). Deletions cut 7 bases from V and 7 bases from J, with 16 bases between. Per germline, CDR1 LNHDA and CDR2 SQIVND (reference sequence). This CDR3 is 14 amino acids long. The CDR3 nucleotides read TGTGCCAGTATCTTTCAGGGTGTGAGCGGGGAGCTGTTTTTT. It is translated as CASIFQGVSGELFF.